A selection of T cell receptor beta chains follows, all from one sample in a study of blood T cells in healthy people across ages. In TCRdb, the 5' RACE reads were re-called with MiXCR into one record per CDR3 protein. Among 600,000 to 1,000,000 distinct CDR3 sequences listed, about 62% were seen once. Specimen: blood. The receptors stem from a man aged 30 to 45 in good health. Each CDR3 is given with its conserved first and last residue. The D gene is left open where the match is weak. Clone size is given for some rows only: seen once, a few or many times, or a class if the clone is expanded.

TRBV12-3/TRBV12-4	15	NA	TRBJ2-6	NA	CASRDTGSGANVLTF	TGTGCCAGCAGGGACACCGGCTCTGGGGCCAACGTCCTGACTTTC
TRBV2	16	NA	TRBJ2-3	NA	CASSQDGTPSTDTQYF	TGTGCCAGCAGCCAGGACGGGACTCCTAGCACAGATACGCAGTATTTT
TRBV18	12	NA	TRBJ2-7	NA	CASSQGYGEQYF	TGTGCCAGCTCCCAGGGGTACGGCGAGCAGTACTTC
TRBV29-1	14	NA	TRBJ1-4	NA	CSVEGAGTNEKLFF	TGCAGCGTTGAAGGGGCAGGAACTAATGAAAAACTGTTTTTT
TRBV20-1	15	TRBD1	TRBJ1-2	NA	CSARIGGTGDYGYTF	TGCAGTGCTAGGATCGGCGGGACAGGGGATTATGGCTACACCTTC
TRBV7-2	16	NA	TRBJ2-1	NA	CASSLAFAASYNEQFF	TGTGCCAGCAGCTTAGCGTTTGCGGCTTCCTACAATGAGCAGTTCTTC
TRBV29-1	11	NA	TRBJ1-2	NA	CSVGENYGYTF	TGCAGCGTTGGGGAAAACTATGGCTACACCTTC
TRBV7-9	12	NA	TRBJ2-1	many	CASSRQYNEQFF	TGTGCCAGCAGCCGACAGTACAATGAGCAGTTCTTC
TRBV7-2	16	NA	TRBJ1-1	NA	CASSFQHGGMNTEAFF	TGTGCCAGCAGCTTCCAACACGGGGGCATGAACACTGAAGCTTTCTTT
TRBV27	13	NA	TRBJ2-1	NA	CASSTGGGNEQFF	TGTGCCAGCAGTACAGGGGGGGGGAATGAGCAGTTCTTC
TRBV3-1	14	TRBD1	TRBJ2-7	NA	CASSQGYRGHEQYF	TGTGCCAGCAGCCAGGGGTACAGGGGGCACGAGCAGTACTTC
TRBV6-6	16	NA	TRBJ2-3	few	CASSHPGLADTDTQYF	TGTGCCAGCAGCCACCCCGGGCTAGCTGACACAGATACGCAGTATTTT
TRBV6-2/TRBV6-3	12	TRBD2	TRBJ2-4	NA	CASAASGPLQYF	TGTGCCAGCGCCGCTAGCGGTCCTTTACAGTACTTC
TRBV7-9	12	NA	TRBJ1-1	NA	CASSSRQAEAFF	TGTGCCAGCAGCTCCCGACAGGCTGAAGCTTTCTTT
TRBV20-1	12	NA	TRBJ2-4	NA	CSALSAVTIQYF	TGCAGTGCTCTCTCGGCGGTTACCATTCAGTACTTC
TRBV7-2	14	NA	TRBJ2-5	few	CASSSPPFQETQYF	TGTGCCAGCAGCTCACCCCCTTTCCAAGAGACCCAGTACTTC
TRBV20-1	15	NA	TRBJ2-1	once	CSASSWGHGPHEQFF	TGCAGTGCTAGTTCTTGGGGCCATGGTCCCCATGAGCAGTTCTTC
TRBV19	16	TRBD2	TRBJ2-1	once	CASSVSAGESYNEQFF	TGTGCCAGTAGTGTTTCAGCGGGAGAATCCTACAATGAGCAGTTCTTC
TRBV7-3	14	TRBD1	TRBJ2-3	NA	CASSTGQGPDTQYF	TGTGCCAGCAGCACAGGACAGGGGCCAGATACGCAGTATTTT
TRBV20-1	17	TRBD1	TRBJ2-6	few	CSARPGTGQGKANVLTF	TGCAGTGCTAGACCGGGGACAGGTCAGGGAAAGGCCAACGTCCTGACTTTC
TRBV7-2	14	TRBD1	TRBJ1-1	NA	CASSFRDRNTEAFF	TGTGCCAGCAGCTTCCGGGACAGGAACACTGAAGCTTTCTTT
TRBV28	15	TRBD2	TRBJ2-1	few	CASSSSGRRYNEQFF	TGTGCCAGCAGTTCTAGCGGGAGGCGGTACAATGAGCAGTTCTTC
TRBV9	14	TRBD2	TRBJ2-1	NA	CASSTSGEYNEQFF	TGTGCCAGCAGCACTAGCGGGGAATACAATGAGCAGTTCTTC
TRBV29-1	13	TRBD1	TRBJ1-2	NA	CSVKQGAIYGYTF	TGCAGCGTCAAACAGGGGGCGATCTATGGCTACACCTTC
TRBV28	12	TRBD2	TRBJ2-5	NA	CASMGEGTTQYF	TGTGCCAGCATGGGGGAGGGGACGACCCAGTACTTC
TRBV20-1	13	NA	TRBJ2-4	NA	CSAREGGINIQYF	TGCAGTGCTAGAGAAGGGGGAATAAACATTCAGTACTTC
TRBV20-1	13	TRBD1	TRBJ2-7	NA	CSATGGLFYEQYF	TGCAGTGCAACAGGGGGACTGTTCTACGAGCAGTACTTC
TRBV20-1	15	NA	TRBJ2-1	NA	CSASAGPSSYNEQFF	TGCAGTGCTAGTGCTGGACCGAGCTCCTACAATGAGCAGTTCTTC
TRBV4-3	15	NA	TRBJ2-7	NA	CASSQEGEDSYEQYF	TGCGCCAGCAGCCAAGAGGGAGAAGACTCCTACGAGCAGTACTTC
TRBV28	13	NA	TRBJ2-7	once	CASSPAPWHEQYF	TGTGCCAGCAGTCCCGCCCCGTGGCACGAGCAGTACTTC
TRBV7-8	16	TRBD1	TRBJ1-6	many	CASSRRTGEINSPLHF	TGTGCCAGCAGCCGTCGGACAGGGGAAATTAATTCACCCCTCCACTTT
TRBV28	15	TRBD2	TRBJ2-7	NA	CASSSWGGSDYEQYF	TGTGCCAGCAGTTCCTGGGGGGGGAGCGATTACGAGCAGTACTTC
TRBV6-2/TRBV6-3	18	TRBD2	TRBJ2-2	NA	CASSCLRGSSGDTGELFF	TGTGCCAGCAGTTGCCTGAGGGGGAGTAGCGGGGACACCGGGGAGCTGTTTTTT
TRBV27	15	NA	TRBJ2-1	few	CASSFTGRSINEQFF	TGTGCCAGCAGTTTTACAGGGAGGTCGATCAATGAGCAGTTCTTC
TRBV19	16	TRBD2	TRBJ2-1	few	CASSFRLAGGYNEQFF	TGTGCCAGTAGTTTTAGACTAGCGGGAGGCTACAATGAGCAGTTCTTC
TRBV10-3	15	NA	TRBJ1-2	NA	CAMSESPGSGYGYTF	TGTGCCATGAGTGAGTCCCCAGGGTCGGGCTATGGCTACACCTTC
TRBV3-1	14	NA	TRBJ2-7	NA	CASSQEERLYEQYF	TGTGCCAGCAGCCAAGAGGAACGTCTTTACGAGCAGTACTTC
TRBV4-1	17	NA	TRBJ2-6	NA	CASSQDPLRSGANVLTF	TGCGCCAGCAGCCAAGATCCACTACGCTCTGGGGCCAACGTCCTGACTTTC
TRBV2	15	NA	TRBJ1-2	few	CASLRDTQLSYGYTF	TGTGCCAGCCTACGGGACACCCAACTGAGCTATGGCTACACCTTC
TRBV15	14	NA	TRBJ1-2	NA	CATSRDKAADGYTF	TGTGCCACCAGCAGAGATAAGGCAGCGGATGGCTACACCTTC
TRBV29-1	13	TRBD2	TRBJ2-3	NA	CSAGRPLSDTQYF	TGCAGCGCCGGGAGGCCCTTGTCAGATACGCAGTATTTT
TRBV6-5	18	TRBD1	TRBJ2-1	NA	CASSYVPGQGASDPSWFF	TGTGCCAGCAGTTACGTCCCGGGACAGGGGGCCTCTGATCCCAGTTGGTTCTTC
TRBV3-1	14	TRBD1	TRBJ1-1	NA	CASSQSDRGTEAFF	TGTGCCAGCAGCCAATCGGACAGGGGGACTGAAGCTTTCTTT